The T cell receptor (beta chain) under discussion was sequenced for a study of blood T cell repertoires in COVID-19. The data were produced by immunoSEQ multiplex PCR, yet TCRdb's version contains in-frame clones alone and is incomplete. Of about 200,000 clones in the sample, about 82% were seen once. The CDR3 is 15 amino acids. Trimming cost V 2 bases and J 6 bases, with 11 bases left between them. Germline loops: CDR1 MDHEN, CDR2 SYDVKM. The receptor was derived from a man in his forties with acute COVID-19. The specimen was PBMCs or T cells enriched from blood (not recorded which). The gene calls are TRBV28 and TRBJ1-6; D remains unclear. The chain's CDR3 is CASSLIPGTNSPLHF. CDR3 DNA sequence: TGTGCCAGCAGTTTAATTCCGGGAACTAATTCACCCCTCCACTTT. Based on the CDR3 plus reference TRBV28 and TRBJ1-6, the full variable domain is DVKVTQSSRYLVKRTGEKVFLECVQDMDHENMFWYRQDPGLGLRLIYFSYDVKMKEKGDIPEGYSVSREKKERFSLILESASTNQTSMYLCASSLIPGTNSPLHFGNGTRLTVT.